The T cell receptor beta chain described here comes from a study of blood T cell repertoires in COVID-19. Here immunoSEQ multiplex PCR was the method, and the copy in TCRdb shows in-frame clones only, minus some. The table lists under 400,000 clones, 85% to 90% of them singletons. The study recruited people aged about 18 to 95 years across roughly 25 US areas. This receptor was obtained from a woman in her twenties or thirties who had been exposed to COVID-19. Sequenced: PBMCs or T cells enriched from blood (not recorded which).

CDR3 in amino acids: CASSQDGTGPYEQYF. CDR3 nucleotides: TGTGCCAGCAGCCAAGACGGGACAGGTCCCTACGAGCAGTACTTC. The genes are TRBV4-2 and TRBJ2-7; TRBD1 agrees at 8 bases. The germline CDR1 and CDR2 sequences are LGHNA and YNFKEQ. V dropped 0 bases and J dropped 2; count of bases not matched to a gene: 3. The CDR3 is 15 amino acids.